A few counts support the clone carrying this TCR beta chain. Its antigen is as yet unknown. The CDR3 runs to 11 residues. With 4 bases removed from V and 4 bases from J, the gap between germline ends came to 8 bases. From germline, CDR1 is SQVTM and CDR2 ANQGSEA. This specimen comes from a study of response to subunit inactivated influenza vaccine. TCRdb re-analysed the RT-PCR reads in MiXCR, keeping a single row per CDR3 protein. The sample lists 600,000 to 700,000 distinct CDR3 sequences; 14% were seen once. Study-level points and caveats: There was a suggestion from the authors that each seasonal influenza vaccination recruits few new T cells.

Sequences were derived from PBMCs from blood, sampled around 14 days before vaccination. The rearrangement links TRBV29-1 to TRBJ2-7; a possible D gene is TRBD1 (5 bases). This clonotype was obtained from a man in his forties or fifties who received an inactivated influenza vaccine. The DNA for the CDR3 is TGCAGCGTTGCACAGGCGTACGAGCAGTACTTC. The encoded protein is CSVAQAYEQYF.